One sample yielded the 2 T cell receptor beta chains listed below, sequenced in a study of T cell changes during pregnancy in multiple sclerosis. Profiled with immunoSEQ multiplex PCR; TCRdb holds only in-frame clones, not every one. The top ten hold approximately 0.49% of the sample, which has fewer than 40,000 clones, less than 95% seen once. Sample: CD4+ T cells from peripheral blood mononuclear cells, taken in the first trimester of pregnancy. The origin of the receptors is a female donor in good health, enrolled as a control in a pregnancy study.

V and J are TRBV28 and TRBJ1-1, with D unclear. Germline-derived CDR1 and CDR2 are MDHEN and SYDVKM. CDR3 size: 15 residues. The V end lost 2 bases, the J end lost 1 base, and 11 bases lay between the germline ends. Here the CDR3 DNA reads TGTGCCAGCAGTTTAATCGGGGAACCGAACACTGAAGCTTTCTTT. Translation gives CASSLIGEPNTEAFF.

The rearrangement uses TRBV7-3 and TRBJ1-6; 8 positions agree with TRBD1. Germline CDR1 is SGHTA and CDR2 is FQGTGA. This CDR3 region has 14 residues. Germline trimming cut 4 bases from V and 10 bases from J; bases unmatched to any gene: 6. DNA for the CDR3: TGTGCCAGCAGCTCCGGGACAGGACAATCACCCCTCCACTTT. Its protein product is CASSSGTGQSPLHF.